Listed below are T cell receptor beta chains from one sample, sequenced in a study of blood T cells in healthy people across ages. MiXCR was run by TCRdb on the 5' RACE reads, yielding one entry per CDR3 protein. The sample has some 750,000 distinct CDR3 sequences; about a fifth are singletons. The sequencing input was blood. These receptors came from a man in his 70s in good health. Both conserved end residues are part of each CDR3.

J gene,V gene,CDR3 protein
TRBJ2-3,TRBV18,CASSPGRQDTQYF
TRBJ1-2,TRBV7-2,CASSLGPGYDGYTF
TRBJ1-1,TRBV10-3,CAISGVDTEAFF
TRBJ1-1,TRBV16,CASSQSLQGHTEAFF
TRBJ2-1,TRBV20-1,CSARGAGSYNEQFF
TRBJ1-5,TRBV29-1,CSVVAGGNQPQHF
TRBJ2-1,TRBV20-1,CSAPTGPLAGASSYNEQFF
TRBJ1-1,TRBV10-3,CAIGAGTMNTEAFF
TRBJ2-1,TRBV6-2/TRBV6-3,CASSYVGLNYNEQFF
TRBJ1-5,TRBV7-2,CASSPLGLGNQPQHF
TRBJ2-7,TRBV6-5,CASQVTASTYEQYF
TRBJ1-2,TRBV20-1,CSASDSRNGYTF
TRBJ2-5,TRBV12-3/TRBV12-4,CASSFDAALETQYF
TRBJ1-1,TRBV12-3/TRBV12-4,CASGYRGPNTEAFF
TRBJ2-5,TRBV14,CASSPRTGLETAQYF
TRBJ2-3,TRBV10-3,CAISGGTVIDTQYF
TRBJ1-1,TRBV5-1,CASSADGLNTEAFF
TRBJ2-7,TRBV12-3/TRBV12-4,CASTNRDRKEQYF
TRBJ1-1,TRBV27,CASRRQANTEAFF
TRBJ1-1,TRBV5-1,CASSINKAEAFF
TRBJ2-2,TRBV7-7,CASGETRNTGELFF
TRBJ1-6,TRBV12-3/TRBV12-4,CASTISGSSYNSPLHF
TRBJ2-2,TRBV6-4,CASSDSYGSPGAGELFF
TRBJ2-1,TRBV6-1,CASSELGRVRNEQFF
TRBJ2-2,TRBV5-1,CASSLGQGATGELFF
TRBJ1-6,TRBV7-9,CASSLGTVNSPLHF
TRBJ1-1,TRBV5-1,CASRWGDSTEAFF
.,TRBV6-1,CASSTNLRSYNEQFF
TRBJ2-1,TRBV6-6,CASSRGRGTSGNEQFF
TRBJ1-1,TRBV18,CASSPLSQGNTEAFF
TRBJ1-6,TRBV5-1,CASSARTGDSSPLHF
TRBJ1-6,TRBV4-1,CASSQELGYDSPLHF
TRBJ1-2,TRBV20-1,CSAHRGRGHGYTF
TRBJ2-5,TRBV2,CASSVGQVQETQYF
TRBJ2-4,TRBV6-2/TRBV6-3,CASSSADYKNIQYF
TRBJ1-1,TRBV28,CASRGTGTTCTEAFF
TRBJ1-1,TRBV5-4,CASSTLPVPGGYTEAFF
TRBJ1-4,TRBV25-1,CASSEPPTGKKLFF
TRBJ2-3,TRBV12-3/TRBV12-4,CASGEVTDTQYF
TRBJ2-3,TRBV29-1,CSLLWREGKDTQYF